What follows is one T cell receptor beta chain and its context. What it recognizes is unknown. This sample stems from a study of cytomegalovirus exposure and HLA in healthy donors. Study-wide findings and caveats: The study flagged roughly 160 TCR beta chains as cytomegalovirus-associated. High sensitivity and specificity were reportedly achieved when the classifier diagnosed cytomegalovirus status. The majority of TCR sequences were rare, yet some public TCRs appeared in many donors.

TCRdb keeps only in-frame clones here, not all; method: immunoSEQ multiplex PCR. The table lists some 100,000 clones, around 88% of them singletons. This sequence was found in a man aged 18 to 30 in good health and CMV-seronegative. Sequenced input: PBMCs.

The CDR3: CASSTGGNTEAFF. The CDR3 bases are TGTGCCAGCAGTACAGGGGGGAACACTGAAGCTTTCTTT. The gene calls are TRBV6-5 and TRBJ1-1; 8 positions match TRBD1. Germline CDR1 reads MNHEY; CDR2 reads SVGAGI. Trimming removed 5 bases from V and 1 base from J; junction bases left unmatched: 0. The CDR3 is 13 residues long.